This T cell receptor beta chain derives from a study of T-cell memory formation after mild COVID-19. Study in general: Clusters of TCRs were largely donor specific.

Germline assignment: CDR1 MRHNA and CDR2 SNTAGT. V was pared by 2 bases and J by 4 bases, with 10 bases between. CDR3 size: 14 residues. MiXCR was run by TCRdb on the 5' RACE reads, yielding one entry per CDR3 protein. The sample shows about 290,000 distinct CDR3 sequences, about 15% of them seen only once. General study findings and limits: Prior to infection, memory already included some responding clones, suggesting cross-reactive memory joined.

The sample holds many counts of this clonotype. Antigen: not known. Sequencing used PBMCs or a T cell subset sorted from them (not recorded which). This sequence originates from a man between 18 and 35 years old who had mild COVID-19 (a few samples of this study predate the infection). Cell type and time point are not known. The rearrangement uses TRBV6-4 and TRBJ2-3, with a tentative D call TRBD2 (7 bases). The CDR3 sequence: CASSDGGASDTQYF. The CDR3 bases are TGTGCCAGCAGTGACGGGGGGGCCTCAGATACGCAGTATTTT.